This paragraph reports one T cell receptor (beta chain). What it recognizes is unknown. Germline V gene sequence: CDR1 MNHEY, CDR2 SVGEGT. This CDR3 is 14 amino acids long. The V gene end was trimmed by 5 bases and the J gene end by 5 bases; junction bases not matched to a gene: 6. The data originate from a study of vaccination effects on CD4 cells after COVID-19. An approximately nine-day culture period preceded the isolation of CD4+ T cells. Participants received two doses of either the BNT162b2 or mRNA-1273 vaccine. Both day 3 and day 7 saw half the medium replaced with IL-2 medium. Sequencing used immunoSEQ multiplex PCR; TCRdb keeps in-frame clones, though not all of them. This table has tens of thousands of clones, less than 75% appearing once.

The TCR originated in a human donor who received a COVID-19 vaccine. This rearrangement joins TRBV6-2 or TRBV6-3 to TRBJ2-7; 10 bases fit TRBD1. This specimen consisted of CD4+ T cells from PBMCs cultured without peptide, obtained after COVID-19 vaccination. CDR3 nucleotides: TGTGCCAGCAGTGTTACCGGGACAGGGGACGAGCAGTACGTC. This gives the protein CASSVTGTGDEQYV.